The clone carrying this TCR beta chain was recorded only once. In the authors' methods: By means of reference gene primer amplification, nucleated cell counts were estimated. Profiled with immunoSEQ multiplex PCR; TCRdb holds only in-frame clones, not every one. The V and J calls and clone size are taken from that table; D and trimming were inferred from the DNA. The sample comprises roughly 120,000 clones, around 90% of which are singletons, and less than 5% rests with the top ten. This sample stems from a study of blood T cell repertoires in COVID-19. Whole-study context: Material from acute and convalescent COVID-19 was sourced from the United States, Italy and Spain. Nucleic acid was either cDNA or gDNA, and it came from T cells, B-cell-depleted T cells, or PBMCs.

Losses at the gene ends were 8 bases for V and 2 bases for J; bases not matched to a gene: 10. The length of the CDR3 is 15 residues. CDR1 and CDR2 (germline): SNHLY, FYNNEI. The sequenced material came from peripheral blood. V and J are TRBV2 and TRBJ2-3; 7 positions match TRBD2. This sequence was found in a man aged 55 to 70 with COVID-19, enrolled during active disease. The CDR3 reads CASRLLAEPTDTQYF. CDR3 coding DNA: TGTGCCAGCCGACTTCTAGCGGAGCCCACAGATACGCAGTATTTT.